The 16 T cell receptor beta chains below were found in one sample sequenced in a study of blood T cell repertoires in COVID-19. Sequencing was performed with immunoSEQ multiplex PCR; in TCRdb, only in-frame clones are kept and a portion is missing. The sample has about 180,000 clones; more than 70% are singletons. Sequenced material: peripheral blood. The receptors were sampled from a woman of 80 years or more with active or convalescent COVID-19.

The V call is TRBV28, the J call TRBJ2-2; TRBD1 matches 7 bases. The CDR3 length is 19 residues. Losses at the gene ends were 2 bases for V and 0 bases for J; bases not matched to a gene: 12. The germline V gene encodes CDR1 MDHEN and CDR2 SYDVKM. The CDR3 here is CASSLKNIWTGPNTGELFF. The CDR3 DNA reads TGTGCCAGCAGTTTAAAGAACATCTGGACAGGACCGAACACCGGGGAGCTGTTTTTT.

The chain has TRBV20-1 and TRBJ2-1; no clear D. Deletions cut 3 bases from V and 1 base from J, with 10 bases between. The V gene's germline CDR1 is DFQATT and CDR2 SNEGSKA (reference sequence). The CDR3 is 14 residues long. The CDR3 DNA is TGCAGTGCTAGTTCGAGTCTTTCCTACAATGAGCAGTTCTTC. This sequence encodes CSASSSLSYNEQFF.

This rearrangement joins TRBV18 to TRBJ2-1; 10 positions agree with TRBD2. This CDR3 has 16 residues. Germline assignment: CDR1 KGHSH and CDR2 LQKENI. The junction had 15 bases not matched to a gene; V was cut back by 6 bases and J by 10 bases. CDR3 bases: TGTGCCAGCTCCCAGAAGGGTAGCGGGAGGAGGGAAGAGCAGTTCTTC. It codes for CASSQKGSGRREEQFF.

This CDR3 reads CASSESGEMNTEAFF. The DNA of the CDR3 is TGTGCCAGCAGCGAGTCGGGAGAAATGAACACTGAAGCTTTCTTT. The J gene is TRBJ1-1, the V gene TRBV6-4; no definite D call. Trimming removed 6 bases from V and 0 bases from J, with 14 bases in between. Germline V gene data show CDR1 as MRHNA and CDR2 as SNTAGT. The CDR3 contains 15 residues.

This clone was seen a single time. The J gene is TRBJ2-1, the V gene TRBV2, with D possibly matching TRBD2 (6 bases). Trimming stripped 6 bases from V and 4 bases from J, with 10 bases between. From germline, CDR1 is SNHLY and CDR2 FYNNEI. The CDR3 sequence is 13 residues long. The CDR3 sequence is CASRRGLYNEQFF. CDR3 nucleotide sequence: TGTGCCAGCAGAAGGGGACTTTACAATGAGCAGTTCTTC.

The gene calls are TRBV6-5 and TRBJ2-7, with TRBD2 matching over 9 bases. The CDR3 totals 13 residues. Trimming cost V 5 bases and J 6 bases; bases outside gene matches: 5. Looked up from germline, CDR1 is MNHEY and CDR2 is SVGAGI. CDR3 residues: CASSMSGRFEQYF. CDR3 DNA sequence: TGTGCCAGCAGTATGAGCGGGAGGTTCGAGCAGTACTTC.

The chain has TRBV9 and TRBJ2-3; possible D gene TRBD1, 6 bases. Trimming shortened V by 1 base and J by 1 base, and 10 bases separated the two germline ends. CDR3 length: 15 amino acids. Germline CDR1 and CDR2: SGDLS and YYNGEE. CDR3 bases: TGTGCCAGCAGCGTATCGTCAGGGGGCACAGATACGCAGTATTTT. Amino acids: CASSVSSGGTDTQYF.

The J gene is TRBJ2-1, the V gene TRBV9, with D possibly being TRBD1 (5 bases). The V end lost 3 bases, the J end lost 7 bases, and 14 bases lay between the germline ends. The V gene's germline CDR1 is SGDLS and CDR2 YYNGEE. The CDR3 consists of 14 residues. As DNA, the CDR3 is TGTGCCAGCAGCGACGTTCTCAGGGTGAATGAGCAGTTCTTC. Translated: CASSDVLRVNEQFF.

The chain combines TRBV5-4 with TRBJ1-1; TRBD1 matches at 7 bases. Germline V gene data show CDR1 as SGHNT and CDR2 as YYREEE (reference sequence). The CDR3 is 15 residues long. With 4 bases clipped from V and 1 base from J, the junction kept 7 bases outside the gene matches. CDR3 residues: CASSPRGGQNTEAFF. CDR3 nucleotides: TGTGCCAGCAGCCCAAGAGGGGGCCAGAACACTGAAGCTTTCTTT.

This clone was seen just once. The chain links TRBV19 to TRBJ1-1; the D is unclear. V dropped 2 bases and J dropped 4 bases, with 17 bases sitting between them. This CDR3 is 16 amino acids long. From germline, CDR1 is LNHDA and CDR2 SQIVND (reference sequence). CDR3 in amino acids: CASSILAGFQSTEAFF. CDR3 bases: TGTGCCAGTAGTATATTAGCGGGGTTTCAGAGCACTGAAGCTTTCTTT.

This clone appeared a single time. The rearrangement links TRBV15 to TRBJ2-7; 9 bases map to TRBD1. The V gene end was trimmed by 3 bases and the J gene end by 5 bases; junction bases not matched to a gene: 8. The CDR3 contains 15 residues. Germline V gene lookup returns CDR1 LNHNV and CDR2 YYDKDF (reference sequence). The CDR3 is CATSRPGQGVDEQYF. The CDR3 region has the DNA TGTGCCACCAGCAGGCCGGGACAGGGTGTGGACGAGCAGTACTTC.

This chain joins TRBV5-1 and TRBJ1-2; TRBD1 aligns across 7 bases. V trimming: 3 bases; J trimming: 7 bases; junction bases outside the gene matches: 3. The CDR3 is 12 residues long. Germline loops: CDR1 SGHRS, CDR2 YFSETQ. CDR3 residues: CASSSGGSGYTF. CDR3 sequence (DNA): TGCGCCAGCAGCTCAGGGGGGAGTGGCTACACCTTC.

V usage is TRBV6-5 and J usage is TRBJ2-2; D is uncertain. The CDR3 is made up of 16 amino acids. Trimming pared 0 bases from V and 4 bases from J, leaving 12 bases between. Germline-derived CDR1 and CDR2 are MNHEY and SVGAGI. DNA of the CDR3: TGTGCCAGCAGTTACTCTGCTTTCCTGAGCACCGGGGAGCTGTTTTTT. This translates into CASSYSAFLSTGELFF.

The chain employs TRBV11-2 and TRBJ1-1; a possible D gene is TRBD1 (6 bases). CDR3 length equals 14 residues. The germline V gene encodes CDR1 SGHAT and CDR2 FQNNGV. The germline V and J ends were trimmed by 0 bases and 3 bases, with 8 bases remaining between them. The CDR3 DNA is TGTGCCAGCAGCTTAGACAGGGGCGACACTGAAGCTTTCTTT. It encodes CASSLDRGDTEAFF.

The J gene is TRBJ2-1, the V gene TRBV28; 9 bases are shared with TRBD2. The germline CDR1 and CDR2 sequences are MDHEN and SYDVKM. The CDR3 consists of 15 residues. The J segment lost 0 bases and the V segment lost 5 bases, leaving 2 bases of the junction unmatched. The CDR3 is CASSNSGSSYNEQFF. CDR3 nucleotide sequence: TGTGCCAGCAGTAATAGCGGGAGCTCCTACAATGAGCAGTTCTTC.

The chain employs TRBV19 and TRBJ1-4, with D maybe TRBD1 (5 bases). The CDR3 contains 15 residues. V lost 7 bases and J lost 0, with 12 bases in between. Germline V gene sequence: CDR1 LNHDA, CDR2 SQIVND (reference sequence). DNA for the CDR3: TGTGCCAGTAAAACAGGCGCCGCAACTAATGAAAAACTGTTTTTT. Amino acids: CASKTGAATNEKLFF.